The T cell receptor beta chain under discussion was sequenced for a study of IL-17A CD8 T cells in psoriatic arthritis synovium. Describing the broader study: The study aimed to define the phenotype, molecular profile and function of synovial IL-17A+CD8+ T cells in psoriatic arthritis pathogenesis. Results the study describes overall, beyond this receptor: Because no psoriatic arthritis synovial tissue samples were available, cells were taken from synovial fluid instead of synovial tissue. Although some individual clones took up over 4.5% of the repertoire, most synovial CD8+ subsets stayed polyclonal. Morisita overlap indices above 0.75 were seen in a couple of patients because many Tc17 clones were shared with the synovial Tc1 population. Only a few patients were included in the TCR sequencing, a limited sample size that the authors acknowledged.

A word on this clone: Its antigen specificity is not known. Base qualities were left out, and no much larger clone turns up one base away.

After DNA extraction (Qiagen), TCRbeta V-D-J rearrangements were amplified in a bias-controlled manner and then sequenced at high throughput (immunoSEQ; Adaptive Biotech). Per the authors' processing: The immunoSEQ Analyzer platform was used for sequence-level analysis of productive sequences. Clonality was calculated as 1 minus Pielou's evenness, with values ranging from 0 (highly polyclonal) to 1 (monoclonal). The Morisita index, ranging from 0 (no similarity) to 1 (complete similarity), was used to quantify repertoire overlap between subsets. The immuneACCESS repertoire file appears here via TCRdb, limited to in-frame rearrangements. These files lack a portion of the clones; in checked studies, under half of the deficit traces to unresolved V genes, and the cause of the others is not known. V, J and clone size were drawn from that table, and D and trimming were deduced from the DNA. This sample comprises a few thousand clones, around 70% of them detected only once. Roughly 10% of the sample comes from the top ten.

Magnetically isolated CD3+ T cells were stimulated around 1.5 hours with PMA and ionomycin, then labeled by IL-17A and IFNgamma cytokine secretion assays. Synovial fluid effusions were drawn by aspiration from the actively inflamed joints of psoriatic arthritis patients. For each patient, synovial fluid served as the source from which three memory CD8+ T cell populations were isolated by sorting: Tc1 cells (IL-17A-IFNgamma+), Tc17 cells (IL-17A+) and the bulk memory fraction, allowing their TCR repertoires to be compared. The Classification of Psoriatic Arthritis Study Group (CASPAR) criteria were met by the psoriatic arthritis patients. Cytokine-secreting cells were counterstained with a viability dye and with anti-CD3, CD8, CD14 and CD4 antibodies and were sorted on a BD FACSAria. Sorted CD8+ T cell subsets from the synovial fluid of three patients with psoriatic arthritis were subjected to TCRbeta sequencing. Before use, synovial fluid mononuclear cells were separated with Lymphoprep and cryopreserved in liquid nitrogen. The medium used for cryopreservation was made up of around 50% fetal calf serum and around 10% dimethyl sulfoxide.

Inclusive of the bounding cysteine and phenylalanine, the CDR3 is 11 residues long. Here the CDR3 DNA is all that survives: 33 bases in frame from base 1. V is clipped by 5 bases and J by 4 bases, and the sequence between their germline boundaries is 6 bases long. Looking up the germline V gene yields CDR1 MDHEN and CDR2 SYDVKM. Input material: IFN-gamma+ CD8+ T cells from synovial fluid. The sample's cell subset or site label is to be understood as: IL-17A-IFNgamma+ memory CD8+ (Tc1) cells. This TCR was recovered from a human donor with psoriatic arthritis. Recombination linked TRBV28 to TRBJ2-7, with no reliable assignment of the D segment. In nucleotide form, the sequence is TGTGCCAGCAGTGATAGTTACGAGCAGTACTTC. It specifies CASSDSYEQYF.